The 25 T cell receptor beta chains given below trace back to one sample, sequenced in a study of T cell responses to AZD1222 COVID-19 vaccine. Assay used: immunoSEQ multiplex PCR; TCRdb lists only in-frame clones, some missing. The sample consists of roughly 180,000 clones, about 93% of them appearing once. Sequenced material: peripheral blood, taken 28 days after the second dose of the MenACWY control vaccine. Source of these receptors: an adult who received the MenACWY meningococcal vaccine as a control.

The J gene is TRBJ1-5, the V gene TRBV6-2 or TRBV6-3, with unresolved D. With 2 bases removed from V and 4 bases from J, the gap between germline ends came to 6 bases. Per the germline V gene, CDR1 is MNHEY and CDR2 is SVGEGT. The CDR3 has 13 residues. For the CDR3, the DNA is TGTGCCAGCAGTTACCTGGAGAATCAGCCCCAGCATTTT. Its protein is CASSYLENQPQHF.

This chain joins TRBV25-1 and TRBJ1-2, with TRBD1 matching over 11 bases. The junction had 1 base not matched to a gene; V was cut back by 8 bases and J by 5 bases. This CDR3 is 12 amino acids long. Germline V gene data show CDR1 as MGHDK and CDR2 as SYGVNS. The CDR3 region has the DNA TGTGCCAGCGGACAGGGGGCATATGGCTACACCTTC. It translates to CASGQGAYGYTF.

This clone is a singleton in its sample. This chain links TRBV6-6 with TRBJ1-2, with TRBD1 matching over 8 bases. V was pared by 5 bases and J by 2 bases, with 7 bases of the junction left unmatched. Germline CDR1 reads MNHNY; CDR2 reads SVGAGI (reference sequence). The length of the CDR3 is 15 residues. CDR3 residues: CASSRPGQENYGYTF. For the CDR3, the DNA is TGTGCCAGCAGTAGACCGGGACAGGAGAACTATGGCTACACCTTC.

As DNA, the CDR3 is TGCGCCAGCAGCTTGCTACGGACTAACACTGAAGCTTTCTTT. Protein sequence: CASSLLRTNTEAFF. V is TRBV5-1 and J is TRBJ1-1; D is ambiguous. The germline gives CDR1 SGHRS, CDR2 YFSETQ. The CDR3 has 14 residues. The germline V and J ends were trimmed by 1 base and 2 bases, with 9 bases remaining between them.

The chain has TRBV5-6 and TRBJ1-6; the D is unclear. The V and J ends lost 4 bases and 7 bases respectively, with 12 bases between them. The CDR3 length is 14 residues. Germline CDR1 reads SGHDT; CDR2 reads YYEEEE. DNA for the CDR3: TGTGCCAGCAGCACTCGTCGAAAGAATTCACCCCTCCACTTT. As protein: CASSTRRKNSPLHF. The whole variable domain, remainder taken from reference TRBV5-6 and TRBJ1-6, is DAGVTQSPTHLIKTRGQQVTLRCSPKSGHDTVSWYQQALGQGPQFIFQYYEEEERQRGNFPDRFSGHQFPNYSSELNVNALLLGDSALYLCASSTRRKNSPLHFGNGTRLTVT.

The chain couples TRBV3-1 (or the pseudogene TRBV3-2) to TRBJ2-5; D is ambiguous. V was cut by 6 bases and J by 5 bases, with 10 bases left in between. The CDR3 runs 12 residues. Germline lookup yields CDR1 LGHDT and CDR2 YNNKEL (reference sequence). The CDR3 coding sequence is TGTGCCAGCAGGTCTACCGGGGAGACCCAGTACTTC. As protein: CASRSTGETQYF.

This sequence joins TRBV2 and TRBJ2-3, with D unclear. Per the germline V gene, CDR1 is SNHLY and CDR2 is FYNNEI. V was trimmed by 1 base and J by 0 bases, leaving 2 bases between them. The CDR3 is made up of 13 amino acids. Here the CDR3 reads CASSEGSTDTQYF. The CDR3, as DNA: TGTGCCAGCAGTGAAGGAAGCACAGATACGCAGTATTTT.

Turning to this clone: The junction and the germline gene differ at one end; a read error may be behind it. The chain joins TRBV30 to TRBJ1-5, with unresolved D. Germline values: CDR1 GTSNPN, CDR2 SVGIG (reference sequence). The CDR3 covers 13 residues. The CDR3 region has the DNA TGTGCCTGGAGTCCTGAACCACCTCAGGCCCAGCATTTT. It yields the protein CAWSPEPPQAQHF.

The chain carries TRBV30 and TRBJ1-1; D might be TRBD1 (5 bases). CDR3 length: 16 residues. Trimming took 2 bases from V and 0 from J, leaving 16 bases between them. The germline V gene encodes CDR1 GTSNPN and CDR2 SVGIG (reference sequence). The CDR3 DNA follows: TGTGCCTGGAGTCGGCAGGCGGGACTGCTGAACACTGAAGCTTTCTTT. Translated: CAWSRQAGLLNTEAFF.

J is TRBJ1-5 and V is TRBV15, with 9 bases identical to TRBD1. CDR3 length: 15 residues. Germline V CDR1 and CDR2: LNHNV, YYDKDF (reference sequence). J was trimmed by 7 bases and V by 4 bases; bases with no gene match: 8. CDR3 sequence (DNA): TGTGCCACCAGCAAACCACAGGGGGCAGGGCAGCCCCAGCATTTT. It is translated as CATSKPQGAGQPQHF.

CDR3 sequence: CASSQQGGNEKLFF. As DNA, the CDR3 is TGCGCCAGCAGCCAGCAGGGGGGTAATGAAAAACTGTTTTTT. V gene TRBV4-3 combines with J gene TRBJ1-4; TRBD1 agrees at 7 bases. The CDR3 covers 14 residues. With V trimmed by 3 bases and J by 4 bases, 2 bases remained unmatched. The germline V gene has CDR1 LGHNA and CDR2 YSLEER.

The chain is built from TRBV6-4 and TRBJ1-6; maybe TRBD1 (5 bases). There are 20 residues in the CDR3. Trimming cost V 2 bases and J 0 bases, with 20 bases left between them. From germline, CDR1 is MRHNA and CDR2 SNTAGT. In DNA form, the CDR3 reads TGTGCCAGCAGTGACCCCTCCCCCCGGGACTCGAGCTCCTATAATTCACCCCTCCACTTT. Its translation: CASSDPSPRDSSSYNSPLHF.

The chain carries TRBV9 and TRBJ2-3; possible D gene TRBD2, 5 bases. Trimming stripped 4 bases from V and 8 bases from J, with 11 bases between. Per germline, CDR1 SGDLS and CDR2 YYNGEE. The CDR3 runs to 12 residues. CDR3 nucleotides: TGTGCCAGCAGCAATGTGGCGGGTACGCAGTATTTT. This encodes CASSNVAGTQYF.

The gene calls are TRBV10-1 and TRBJ2-1; no reliable D call. The germline V and J ends were trimmed by 3 bases and 0 bases, with 9 bases remaining between them. Germline V gives CDR1 WNHNN, CDR2 SYGVQD (reference sequence). CDR3 length equals 15 residues. CDR3 in DNA: TGCGCCAGCAGTGATTTCGGACGCTCCTACAATGAGCAGTTCTTC. It encodes CASSDFGRSYNEQFF.

This rearrangement joins TRBV10-3 to TRBJ2-1, with 7 positions matching TRBD2. CDR3 length: 15 amino acids. The germline V gene has CDR1 ENHRY and CDR2 SYGVKD. The trim removed 3 bases at V and 8 bases at J, leaving 10 bases unmatched. DNA for the CDR3: TGTGCCATCAGTGACGGGACTACTTTTGGGGATGAGCAGTTCTTC. This encodes CAISDGTTFGDEQFF.

The chain employs TRBV6-5 and TRBJ1-1, with D tentatively TRBD1 (6 bases). Germline V CDR1 and CDR2: MNHEY, SVGAGI. Trimming left V 2 bases short and J 1 base short, with 11 bases between. The CDR3 totals 15 residues. In DNA form, the CDR3 reads TGTGCCAGCAGTTACGTTACAGGGTCGAACACTGAAGCTTTCTTT. The encoded protein is CASSYVTGSNTEAFF.

J is TRBJ1-2 and V is TRBV5-1; TRBD1 is a possible D gene (5 bases). This CDR3 contains 12 residues. Germline V gene lookup returns CDR1 SGHRS and CDR2 YFSETQ. V was trimmed by 4 bases and J by 4 bases, leaving 8 bases between them. CDR3 nucleotides: TGCGCCAGCAGCGTTACAGGCTATGGCTACACCTTC. It translates to CASSVTGYGYTF.

The J gene is TRBJ1-4, the V gene TRBV7-9; TRBD1 aligns across 9 bases. Germline V gives CDR1 SEHNR, CDR2 FQNEAQ (reference sequence). The CDR3 spans 15 residues. Unmatched junction bases numbered 5, after V lost 5 bases and J lost 4 bases. The CDR3, as DNA: TGTGCCAGCAGCCTACTGGGACAGGGTAATGAAAAACTGTTTTTT. Its translation is CASSLLGQGNEKLFF.

The chain uses TRBV5-6 and TRBJ1-4, with D possibly matching TRBD1 (5 bases). Germline CDR1 SGHDT, CDR2 YYEEEE. Deletions cut 4 bases from V and 14 bases from J, with 21 bases between. This CDR3 comprises 14 residues. This chain's CDR3 is CASSNRDQGWSLFF. For the CDR3, the DNA is TGTGCCAGCAGCAACCGGGACCAGGGATGGAGCCTGTTTTTT.

The rearrangement uses TRBV20-1 and TRBJ2-5, with a tentative D call TRBD2 (5 bases). The CDR3 length is 12 residues. Germline-derived CDR1 and CDR2 are DFQATT and SNEGSKA (reference sequence). Trimming cost V 3 bases and J 2 bases, with 7 bases left between them. The CDR3 is CSASRGQETQYF. CDR3 nucleotide sequence: TGCAGTGCTAGTAGAGGGCAAGAGACCCAGTACTTC.

The rearrangement uses TRBV7-2 and TRBJ1-2; D remains ambiguous. Germline loops: CDR1 SGHTA, CDR2 FQGNSA. This CDR3 comprises 11 residues. Trimming pared 5 bases from V and 8 bases from J, leaving 9 bases between. The CDR3 reads CASSTRLGYTF. The CDR3, as DNA: TGTGCCAGCAGCACTCGCCTAGGCTACACCTTC.

The rearrangement uses TRBV12-3 or TRBV12-4 and TRBJ1-4; no clear D. Deletions cut 3 bases from V and 3 bases from J, with 5 bases between. The length of the CDR3 is 13 residues. The chain's CDR3 is CASSLSPNEKLFF. In nucleotides, the CDR3 is TGTGCCAGCAGTTTGAGTCCTAATGAAAAACTGTTTTTT.

The CDR3 nucleotides are TGCAGCGTTGGCGGGGGGTTCGGGGAGCTGTTTTTT. This translates into CSVGGGFGELFF. The rearrangement joins TRBV29-1 to TRBJ2-2; 8 bases match TRBD2. Unmatched junction bases numbered 2, after V lost 4 bases and J lost 7 bases. Germline CDR1 SQVTM, CDR2 ANQGSEA. CDR3 length equals 12 residues.

The chain employs TRBV12-3 or TRBV12-4 and TRBJ1-3; possible D gene TRBD1, 6 bases. This CDR3 spans 13 amino acids. Trimming took off 5 bases at V and 4 bases at J, with 9 bases between the two ends. DNA for the CDR3: TGTGCCAGCAGTATGACAGGCGGAAACACCATATATTTT. Its protein is CASSMTGGNTIYF.

The chain couples TRBV11-3 to TRBJ2-3; the match to TRBD2 covers 12 bases. CDR1 SGHNT and CDR2 YENEEA come from the germline V gene. V lost 5 bases and J lost 7; bases outside the gene matches: 7. This CDR3 comprises 15 residues. DNA of the CDR3: TGTGCCAGCAGCCCCCCTAGCGGGGGGGCTTATACGCAGTATTTT. Its translation is CASSPPSGGAYTQYF. Combining the CDR3 with reference TRBV11-3 and TRBJ2-3 gives the whole variable domain EAGVVQSPRYKIIEKKQPVAFWCNPISGHNTLYWYLQNLGQGPELLIRYENEEAVDDSQLPKDRFSAERLKGVDSTLKIQPAELGDSAVYLCASSPPSGGAYTQYFGPGTRLTVL.